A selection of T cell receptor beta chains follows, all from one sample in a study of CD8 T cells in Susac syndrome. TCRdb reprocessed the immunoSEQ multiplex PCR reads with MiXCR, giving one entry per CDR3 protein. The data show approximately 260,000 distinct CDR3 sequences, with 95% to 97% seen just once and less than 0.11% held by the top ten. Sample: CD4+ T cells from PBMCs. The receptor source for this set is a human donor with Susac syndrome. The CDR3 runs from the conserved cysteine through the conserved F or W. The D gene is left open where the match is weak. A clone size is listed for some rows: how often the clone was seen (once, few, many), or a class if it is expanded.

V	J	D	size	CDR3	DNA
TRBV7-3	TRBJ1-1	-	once	CASSNTGPGGEAFF	TGTGCCAGCAGCAATACGGGTCCCGGGGGTGAAGCTTTCTTT
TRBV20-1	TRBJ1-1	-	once	CSARLSTEAFF	TGCAGTGCTAGGCTAAGCACTGAAGCTTTCTTT
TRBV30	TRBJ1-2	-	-	CAWRGGLVVYGYTF	TGTGCCTGGAGGGGCGGACTCGTCGTTTATGGCTACACCTTC
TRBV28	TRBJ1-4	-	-	CASRYDRSNEKLFF	TGTGCCAGCAGATATGACAGGAGCAATGAAAAACTGTTTTTT
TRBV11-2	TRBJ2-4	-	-	CASSETTGVGNIQYF	TGTGCCAGCAGCGAGACCACGGGGGTGGGAAACATTCAGTACTTC
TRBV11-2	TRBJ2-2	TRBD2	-	CASSWTSGTIRSTGELFF	TGTGCCAGCAGCTGGACTAGCGGAACCATCCGTAGCACCGGGGAGCTGTTTTTT
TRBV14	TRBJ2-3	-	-	CASSQDPSGTQYF	TGTGCCAGCAGCCAAGACCCCTCGGGTACGCAGTATTTT
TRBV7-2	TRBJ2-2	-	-	CASSLFSQNTGELFF	TGTGCCAGCAGCTTATTCAGCCAGAACACCGGGGAGCTGTTTTTT
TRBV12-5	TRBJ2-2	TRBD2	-	CASGLPRLAGVGPNTGELFF	TGTGCTAGTGGTTTGCCCCGACTAGCGGGAGTCGGTCCGAACACCGGGGAGCTGTTTTTT
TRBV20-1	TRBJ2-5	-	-	CSATPRPETQYF	TGCAGTGCTACGCCCCGGCCTGAGACCCAGTACTTC
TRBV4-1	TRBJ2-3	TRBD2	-	CASSQGLLAGFTDTQYF	TGCGCCAGCAGCCAAGGCTTACTAGCGGGGTTCACAGATACGCAGTATTTT
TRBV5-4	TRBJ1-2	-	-	CASRFGESGDGYTF	TGTGCCAGCAGGTTTGGGGAATCCGGTGATGGCTACACCTTC
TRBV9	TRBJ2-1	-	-	CASSPPTLYNEQFF	TGTGCCAGCAGCCCACCGACACTCTACAATGAGCAGTTCTTC
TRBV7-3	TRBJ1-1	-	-	CASSSAGGGEAFF	TGTGCCAGCAGCTCGGCAGGCGGGGGAGAAGCTTTCTTT
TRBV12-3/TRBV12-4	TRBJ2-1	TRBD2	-	CASSLWVPRTSGRRREQFF	TGTGCCAGCAGTTTATGGGTCCCCAGGACTAGCGGGAGGAGAAGGGAGCAGTTCTTC
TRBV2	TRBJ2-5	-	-	CASSEALTEETQYF	TGTGCCAGCAGTGAAGCCTTGACAGAAGAGACCCAGTACTTC
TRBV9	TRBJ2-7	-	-	CASSLESRSYEQYF	TGTGCCAGCAGCTTAGAGAGTCGCTCCTACGAGCAGTACTTC
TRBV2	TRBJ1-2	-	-	CARTPTGGHGYTF	TGTGCCAGAACCCCAACAGGAGGCCATGGCTACACCTTC
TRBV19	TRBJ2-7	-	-	CASSTLAKSSYEQYF	TGTGCCAGTAGTACCTTAGCGAAAAGCTCCTACGAGCAGTACTTC
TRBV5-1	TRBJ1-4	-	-	CASSLDGGSVFF	TGCGCCAGCAGCTTGGACGGAGGTTCGGTGTTTTTT
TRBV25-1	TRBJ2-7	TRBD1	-	CASSLQGAYEQYF	TGTGCCAGCAGTCTACAGGGGGCCTACGAGCAGTACTTC
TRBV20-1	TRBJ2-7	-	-	CSADRDSSYEQYF	TGCAGTGCCGACCGGGACTCCTCCTACGAGCAGTACTTC
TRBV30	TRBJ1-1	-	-	CAWWPGRARTEAFF	TGTGCCTGGTGGCCCGGCCGGGCGAGGACTGAAGCTTTCTTT
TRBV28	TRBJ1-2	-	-	CASLTSGDGNYGYTF	TGTGCCAGCCTCACATCGGGGGACGGTAACTATGGCTACACCTTC
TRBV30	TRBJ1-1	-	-	CAWGGENTEAFF	TGTGCCTGGGGAGGGGAGAACACTGAAGCTTTCTTT
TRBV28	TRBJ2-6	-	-	CASSRRRTAAGANVLTF	TGTGCCAGCAGCCGAAGACGGACGGCAGCTGGGGCCAACGTCCTGACTTTC
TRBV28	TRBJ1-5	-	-	CASTWGNQPQHF	TGTGCCAGCACGTGGGGCAATCAGCCCCAGCATTTT
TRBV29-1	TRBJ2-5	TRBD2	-	CSVDPDMGLAGVETQYF	TGCAGCGTAGACCCCGATATGGGACTAGCGGGTGTCGAGACCCAGTACTTC
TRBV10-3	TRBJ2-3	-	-	CAISQDRESTDTQYF	TGTGCCATCAGCCAGGACAGAGAGAGCACAGATACGCAGTATTTT
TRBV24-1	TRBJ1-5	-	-	CATLMEAASNQPQHF	TGTGCCACCCTGATGGAGGCAGCGAGCAATCAGCCCCAGCATTTT
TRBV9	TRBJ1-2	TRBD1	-	CASSGVPGQYHYGYTF	TGTGCCAGCAGCGGGGTACCGGGACAGTATCACTATGGCTACACCTTC
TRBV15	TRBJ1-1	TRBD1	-	CATSRDPTGAGTEAFF	TGTGCCACCAGCAGAGATCCTACAGGGGCGGGAACTGAAGCTTTCTTT
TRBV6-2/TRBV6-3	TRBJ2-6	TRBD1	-	CASSYPGSIRGQGPVNGANVLTF	TGTGCCAGCAGTTACCCTGGATCTATACGTGGACAGGGGCCCGTCAACGGGGCCAACGTCCTGACTTTC
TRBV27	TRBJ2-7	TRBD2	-	CASSFQRERYEQYF	TGTGCCAGCAGTTTTCAGCGGGAGAGGTACGAGCAGTACTTC
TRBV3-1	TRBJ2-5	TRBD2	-	CASSQWGLAGEETQYF	TGTGCCAGCAGCCAATGGGGACTAGCGGGAGAAGAGACCCAGTACTTC
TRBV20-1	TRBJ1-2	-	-	CSANRVGNYGYTF	TGCAGTGCAAACAGGGTGGGTAACTATGGCTACACCTTC
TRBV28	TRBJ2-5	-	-	CASSTQPLQETQYF	TGTGCCAGCAGTACGCAACCCCTCCAAGAGACCCAGTACTTC
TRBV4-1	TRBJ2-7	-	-	CASSPETGYEQYF	TGCGCCAGCAGCCCAGAAACTGGCTACGAGCAGTACTTC
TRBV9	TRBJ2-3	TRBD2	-	CASSVGSGREADTQYF	TGTGCCAGCAGCGTCGGAAGTGGGAGGGAAGCAGATACGCAGTATTTT
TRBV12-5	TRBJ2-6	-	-	CASGSTPTGANALTF	TGTGCTAGTGGTTCTACCCCCACTGGGGCCAACGCCCTGACTTTC
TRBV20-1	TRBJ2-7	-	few	CSASSGSSYEQYF	TGCAGTGCTAGTTCCGGGAGCTCCTACGAGCAGTACTTC
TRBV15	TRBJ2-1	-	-	CATSRDRTLRCF	TGTGCCACCAGCAGAGATCGGACTCTCAGGTGCTTC
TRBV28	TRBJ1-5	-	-	CASSFSQGFNQPQHF	TGTGCCAGCAGTTTCTCCCAGGGGTTCAATCAGCCCCAGCATTTT
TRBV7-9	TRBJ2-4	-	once	CASSPISVGAKNIQYF	TGTGCCAGCAGCCCCATAAGTGTGGGAGCCAAAAACATTCAGTACTTC
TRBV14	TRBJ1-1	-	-	CASSQVWGLGTEAFF	TGTGCCAGCAGCCAAGTTTGGGGGCTGGGGACTGAAGCTTTCTTT
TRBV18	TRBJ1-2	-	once	CASSPRTANYGYTF	TGTGCCAGCTCACCCCGGACAGCTAACTATGGCTACACCTTC
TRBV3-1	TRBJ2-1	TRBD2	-	CASSPRTSGTDYNEQFF	TGTGCCAGCAGCCCCCGGACTAGCGGGACCGATTACAATGAGCAGTTCTTC
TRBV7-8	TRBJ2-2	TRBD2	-	CASSLAISGNAGELFF	TGTGCCAGCAGCTTAGCGATTAGCGGGAACGCCGGGGAGCTGTTTTTT
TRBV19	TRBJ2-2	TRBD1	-	CASSGTGYTGELFF	TGTGCCAGTAGTGGGACAGGTTACACCGGGGAGCTGTTTTTT
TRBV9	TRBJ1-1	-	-	CASSIGHGGTEAFF	TGTGCCAGCAGCATCGGACACGGGGGGACTGAAGCTTTCTTT
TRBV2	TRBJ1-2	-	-	CASSDRANYGYTF	TGTGCCAGCAGTGACCGAGCTAACTATGGCTACACCTTC
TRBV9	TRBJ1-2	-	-	CASSLNSPGRYGYTF	TGTGCCAGCAGCCTCAACTCTCCGGGACGGTATGGCTACACCTTC
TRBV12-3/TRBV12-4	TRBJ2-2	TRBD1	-	CASSARQGFIPPGELFF	TGTGCCAGCAGTGCCAGACAGGGTTTTATTCCCCCCGGGGAGCTGTTTTTT
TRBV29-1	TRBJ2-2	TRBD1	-	CSVRDSSNTGELFF	TGCAGCGTTCGGGACAGCTCGAACACCGGGGAGCTGTTTTTT
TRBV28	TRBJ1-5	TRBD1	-	CASSSSGTGYQPQHF	TGTGCCAGCAGTTCCTCCGGGACAGGGTATCAGCCCCAGCATTTT
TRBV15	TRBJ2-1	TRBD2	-	CATSRESGTRTKNEQFF	TGTGCCACCAGCAGAGAATCCGGGACTAGGACTAAGAATGAGCAGTTCTTC
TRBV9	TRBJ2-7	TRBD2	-	CASSVGLAGQAYEQYF	TGTGCCAGCAGCGTAGGACTAGCGGGACAAGCCTACGAGCAGTACTTC
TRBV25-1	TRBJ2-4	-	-	CASSLGRGIENIQYF	TGTGCCAGCAGCCTAGGAAGGGGGATCGAGAACATTCAGTACTTC
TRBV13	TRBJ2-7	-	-	CASSPDYRNEQYF	TGTGCCAGCAGCCCGGACTATAGGAACGAGCAGTACTTC